The clone carrying this TCR beta chain appeared a single time. The sample is drawn from a study of blood T cell repertoires in COVID-19. Study background: T cells, B-cell-depleted T cells, or PBMCs supplied cDNA or gDNA.

Seattle researchers signed up patients amid active infection and tracked them longitudinally. CDR1 and CDR2 (germline): KGHSH, LQKENI. After removal of 2 bases from V and 3 bases from J, the junction contained 3 bases not matched to a gene. This CDR3 spans 14 amino acids. Per the authors' pipeline: Estimates of nucleated cell counts were drawn from the amplification of reference gene primers. Measured with immunoSEQ multiplex PCR; TCRdb has only the in-frame clones, and not every one. The DNA was the basis for D and trimming; V, J and clone size are from that table. The data hold about 96,000 clones, with roughly 90% observed a single time.

The gene calls are TRBV18 and TRBJ1-1; 7 bases agree with TRBD1. The sample taken for sequencing was peripheral blood. The TCR comes from a human donor with COVID-19, enrolled during active disease. The donor label of this sample is uncertain. This CDR3 reads CASSPIGTDTEAFF. CDR3 sequence (DNA): TGTGCCAGCTCACCAATTGGGACAGACACTGAAGCTTTCTTT.